A selection of T cell receptor beta chains follows, all from one sample in a study of cytomegalovirus exposure and HLA in healthy donors. Repertoires were generated with immunoSEQ multiplex PCR, while TCRdb's copy carries only in-frame clones and drops some. The profile shows 55,000 to 65,000 clones, 90% of them singletons. The sample comprised PBMCs. These receptors were obtained from a young man in good health and CMV-seronegative. The CDR3 runs from the conserved cysteine through the conserved F or W. Each record gives: D gene, J gene, clone size, V gene, CDR3 DNA, CDR3 protein. A D gene is named only where the DNA matches it firmly. Size is stated for part of the rows, as once, few or many counts, or as a class when the clone is expanded.

TRBD2 | TRBJ2-2 | . | TRBV30 | TGTGCCTGGAGACTTGGGACTAGCGGGAGCTGGGGGGAGCTGTTTTTT | CAWRLGTSGSWGELFF
. | TRBJ2-7 | . | TRBV18 | TGTGCCAGCTCACCCATAGAAGTAATCCCCCTCCACGAGCAGTACTTC | CASSPIEVIPLHEQYF
. | TRBJ2-7 | . | TRBV7-2 | TGTGCCAGCAGCTTAGGAGGATATCGGACCTACGAGCAGTACTTC | CASSLGGYRTYEQYF
. | TRBJ2-1 | . | TRBV5-6 | TGTGCCAGCAGCTCGGGTGGGTGGCAAGGTGAGCAGTTCTTC | CASSSGGWQGEQFF
. | TRBJ2-1 | . | TRBV19 | TGTGCCAGTAGTATTATCTTGGGGGCCCACGCCAATGAGCAGTTCTTC | CASSIILGAHANEQFF
TRBD1 | TRBJ2-1 | . | TRBV2 | TGTGCCAGCAAGGAAAGGGGGCTACTTCAGTTCTTC | CASKERGLLQFF
TRBD2 | TRBJ2-5 | . | TRBV5-1 | TGCGCCAGCAGCTCGGGGACTAGCGGTGAGACCCAGTACTTC | CASSSGTSGETQYF
TRBD2 | TRBJ2-2 | . | TRBV7-3 | TGTGCCAGCAGCTTAAAGGGACTAGCGAACACCGGGGAGCTGTTTTTT | CASSLKGLANTGELFF
. | TRBJ2-3 | . | TRBV6-1 | TGTGCCAGCAGCATCCCAGTCACAGATACGCAGTATTTT | CASSIPVTDTQYF
TRBD2 | TRBJ2-2 | . | TRBV4-2 | TGTGCCAGCAGCCAAAGCACGGGAGGGCCCGGGGAGCTGTTTTTT | CASSQSTGGPGELFF
TRBD1 | TRBJ1-2 | . | TRBV7-9 | TGTGCCAGCAGCTTCCACAGGGGCCCTACCAACTATGGCTACACCTTC | CASSFHRGPTNYGYTF
TRBD2 | TRBJ2-1 | . | TRBV2 | TGTGCCAGCAGTGAATGGCTAGCGGGAGGTCATGAGCAGTTCTTC | CASSEWLAGGHEQFF
. | TRBJ2-1 | . | TRBV27 | TGTGCCAGCAAGGGGCTAGGGTATAACAATGAGCAGTTCTTC | CASKGLGYNNEQFF
TRBD1 | TRBJ1-5 | once | TRBV2 | TGTGCCAGCAGTCGGGACAGGCCGGATAACAATCAGCCCCAGCATTTT | CASSRDRPDNNQPQHF
TRBD2 | TRBJ2-2 | once | TRBV27 | TGTGCCAGCAGTAATCCTCGACTAGCGGGAGTATACGGGGAGCTGTTTTTT | CASSNPRLAGVYGELFF
. | TRBJ2-7 | . | TRBV9 | TGTGCCAGCAGCGTAGTACCCAGCTCCTACGAGCAGTACTTC | CASSVVPSSYEQYF
TRBD1 | TRBJ1-2 | . | TRBV27 | TGTGCCAGCAGTTTTCTTCTCTCCCCTGGCCAGGGCAGGGGGTACTATGGCTACACCTTC | CASSFLLSPGQGRGYYGYTF
. | TRBJ2-1 | . | TRBV19 | TGTGCCAGTAGTATGTCAGGCTCGGGGGTCGGAAGTGAGCAGTTCTTC | CASSMSGSGVGSEQFF
TRBD1 | TRBJ1-1 | . | TRBV6-5 | TGTGCCAGCAGTTACACAGGGGCCACTGAAGCTTTCTTT | CASSYTGATEAFF
TRBD1 | TRBJ1-1 | . | TRBV7-9 | TGTGCCAGCAGATTCAGACAGGGGAACACTGAAGCTTTCTTT | CASRFRQGNTEAFF
TRBD1 | TRBJ2-5 | few | TRBV7-9 | TGTGCCAGCAGCTTGGCAGGGGGACAAGAGACCCAGTACTTC | CASSLAGGQETQYF
. | TRBJ1-2 | . | TRBV10-2 | TGCGCCAGCAGCAAGGACAGCTATGGCTACACCTTC | CASSKDSYGYTF